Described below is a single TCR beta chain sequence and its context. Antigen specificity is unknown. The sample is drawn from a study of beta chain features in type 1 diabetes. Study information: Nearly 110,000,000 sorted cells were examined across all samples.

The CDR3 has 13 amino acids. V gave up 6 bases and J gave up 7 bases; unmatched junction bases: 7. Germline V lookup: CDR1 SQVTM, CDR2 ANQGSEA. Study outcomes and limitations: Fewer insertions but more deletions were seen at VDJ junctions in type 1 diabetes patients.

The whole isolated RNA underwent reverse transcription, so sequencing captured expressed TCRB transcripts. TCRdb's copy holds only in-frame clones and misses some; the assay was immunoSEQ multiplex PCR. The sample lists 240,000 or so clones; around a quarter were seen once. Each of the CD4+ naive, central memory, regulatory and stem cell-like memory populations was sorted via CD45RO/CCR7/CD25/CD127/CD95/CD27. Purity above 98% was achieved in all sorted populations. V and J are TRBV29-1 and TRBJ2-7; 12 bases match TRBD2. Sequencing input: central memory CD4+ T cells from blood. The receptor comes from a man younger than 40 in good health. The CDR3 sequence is CSVRTSGIQEQYF. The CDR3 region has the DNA TGCAGCGTGCGGACTAGCGGGATTCAGGAGCAGTACTTC.